This T cell receptor (beta chain) was found in a study of blood T cells in healthy people across ages. The CDR3 loop spans 14 amino acids. V dropped 10 bases and J dropped 2 bases, with 17 bases sitting between them. In germline, CDR1 is MNHEY, CDR2 SVGAGI. A sample-barcoded 5' primer and a J-beta primer mix were used in a second PCR of about 7 to 12 cycles. The template-switch adaptor was a 5' adaptor with 12 random nucleotides. It tagged each cDNA molecule. Each CDR3 protein is one row after TCRdb ran MiXCR on the 5' RACE reads. The repertoire consists of over a million distinct CDR3 sequences, with 42% occurring once and the leading ten covering less than 8%. Concerning this clonotype: What it binds is unknown.

Notes on the study in general: Both higher diversity and more naive CD4+ cells marked long-lived donors when set against aged donors. Investigators viewed diversity estimates from one million T cells as underestimates, the study reported.

The TCR sequence derives from a woman younger than 35 in good health. Sequenced input: blood. This chain uses TRBV6-5 with TRBJ1-2; TRBD1 might be the D (6 bases). The CDR3 coding sequence is TGTGCCACTCGCGTAGGGGGGCTGAACTATGGCTACACCTTC. Translated: CATRVGGLNYGYTF.